This TCR beta chain was profiled in a study of T-cell reconstitution after alpha-beta-depleted transplantation in children. Unique molecular identifiers tagged the TCRbeta library. Each CDR3 protein is one row after TCRdb ran MiXCR on the PCR reads. The data contain about 580,000 distinct CDR3 sequences, 23% of them singletons. General study findings and limits: T-cell numbers and diversity, one year after transplant, stemmed largely from T cells that were newly produced.

The CDR3 contains 14 residues. Looked up from germline, CDR1 is DFQATT and CDR2 is SNEGSKA (reference sequence). Trimming left V 6 bases short and J 3 bases short, with 18 bases between. This clonotype showed up many times. Its antigen remains unidentified. The material was PBMCs, mostly from graft donor cells, obtained 360 days after TCRalphabeta/CD19-depleted stem cell transplant. This chain uses TRBV20-1 with TRBJ2-7; D is perhaps TRBD1 (5 bases). The sequence was obtained from a boy under two years old who had a stem cell transplant for acute myeloid leukemia, so the T cells may come from the graft donor. CDR3 nucleotide sequence: TGCAGTGCAACGGGCTACATCGGACACTACGAGCAGTACGTC. This encodes CSATGYIGHYEQYV.